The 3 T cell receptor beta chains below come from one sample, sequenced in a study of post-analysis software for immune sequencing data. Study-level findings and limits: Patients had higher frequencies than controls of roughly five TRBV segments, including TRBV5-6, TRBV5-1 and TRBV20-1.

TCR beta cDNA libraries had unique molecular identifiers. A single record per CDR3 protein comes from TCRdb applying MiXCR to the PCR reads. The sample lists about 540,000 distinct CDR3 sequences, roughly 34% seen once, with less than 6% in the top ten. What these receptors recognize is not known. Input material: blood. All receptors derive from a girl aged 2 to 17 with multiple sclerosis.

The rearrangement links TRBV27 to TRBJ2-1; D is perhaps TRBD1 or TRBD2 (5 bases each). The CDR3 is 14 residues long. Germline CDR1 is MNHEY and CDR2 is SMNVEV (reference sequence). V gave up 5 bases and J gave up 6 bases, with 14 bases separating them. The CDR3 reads CASSLRQGRNEQFF. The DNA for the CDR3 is TGTGCCAGCAGTCTCCGCCAGGGACGCAATGAGCAGTTCTTC.

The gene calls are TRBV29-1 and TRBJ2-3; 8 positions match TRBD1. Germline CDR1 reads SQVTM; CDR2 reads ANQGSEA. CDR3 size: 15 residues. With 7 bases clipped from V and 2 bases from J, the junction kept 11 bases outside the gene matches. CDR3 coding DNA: TGCAGCGCTCGCGGTTGGGACAGGACCACAGATACGCAGTATTTT. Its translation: CSARGWDRTTDTQYF.

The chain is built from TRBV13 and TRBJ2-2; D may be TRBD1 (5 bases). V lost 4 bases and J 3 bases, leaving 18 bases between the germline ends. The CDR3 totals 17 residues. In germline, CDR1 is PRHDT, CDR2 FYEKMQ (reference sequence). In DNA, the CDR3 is TGTGCCAGCAGCTGGACGGACGGAAAAGGGGACACCGGGGAGCTGTTTTTT. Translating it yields CASSWTDGKGDTGELFF.